This TCR beta chain came from a study of blood T cell repertoires in COVID-19. CDR3 length equals 16 residues. Germline CDR1 is MGHRA and CDR2 is YSYEKL. V gave up 0 bases and J gave up 1 base; unmatched junction bases: 3. Sequencing was performed with immunoSEQ multiplex PCR; in TCRdb, only in-frame clones are kept and a portion is missing. The table includes roughly 100,000 clones, roughly four fifths detected once. The receptor was isolated from a woman aged 80 or older with acute or convalescent COVID-19. The V gene is TRBV4-1, the J gene TRBJ1-1, with TRBD1 matching 9 bases. Sequencing used peripheral blood. The CDR3 reads CASSQDRGQGNTEAFF. Here the CDR3 DNA reads TGCGCCAGCAGCCAAGATAGGGGACAGGGGAACACTGAAGCTTTCTTT.